The 24 T cell receptor beta chains listed next were all sequenced from one sample in a study of PD-L1 blockade in urothelial cancer. Profiling relied on immunoSEQ multiplex PCR, and the TCRdb table lists in-frame clones only, not all of them. In the table there are over 100,000 clones, less than 95% of which are singletons. Time point meaning: peripheral blood 6 weeks after treatment start. The material was PBMCs, obtained around atezolizumab (anti-PD-L1) treatment. The receptors here all came from a man aged 60 to 75 with urothelial cancer.

The V and J genes are TRBV5-4 and TRBJ2-1; 11 bases are a match to TRBD2. There are 17 residues in the CDR3. CDR1 and CDR2 (germline): SGHNT, YYREEE (reference sequence). V lost 2 bases and J lost 9; bases outside the gene matches: 13. The CDR3 sequence: CASSFTSGGQYGGEQFF. CDR3 DNA sequence: TGTGCCAGCAGCTTTACTAGCGGGGGCCAATATGGCGGTGAGCAGTTCTTC.

V usage is TRBV6-5 and J usage is TRBJ1-1; D is perhaps TRBD1 (6 bases). V was clipped by 4 bases and J by 11 bases, with 17 bases between them. Germline V gene sequence: CDR1 MNHEY, CDR2 SVGAGI. The length of the CDR3 is 13 residues. The CDR3 region has the DNA TGTGCCAGCAGTTCTAACAGGGATAGCAGGGCTTTCTTT. Translating gives CASSSNRDSRAFF.

This clone was counted a single time. The chain uses TRBV9 and TRBJ2-5; perhaps TRBD2 as D (6 bases). Germline V gene data show CDR1 as SGDLS and CDR2 as YYNGEE. This CDR3 contains 16 residues. V gave up 0 bases and J gave up 3 bases, with 15 bases separating them. The CDR3 here is CASSVGVGGMEETQYF. The CDR3 DNA follows: TGTGCCAGCAGCGTAGGTGTGGGGGGTATGGAAGAGACCCAGTACTTC.

The chain joins TRBV29-1 to TRBJ1-5; D is possibly TRBD1 (6 bases). Per germline, CDR1 SQVTM and CDR2 ANQGSEA. V lost 7 bases, J lost 7 bases, and 23 bases lay in between. This CDR3 has 15 amino acids. CDR3 region: CSARYRDKGDQPQHF. CDR3 coding DNA: TGCAGCGCGAGATACCGGGACAAAGGTGACCAGCCCCAGCATTTT.

This chain's CDR3 is CASSAASGSSETQYF. The CDR3 DNA sequence: TGTGCCAGCAGTGCTGCTAGCGGGAGTTCCGAGACCCAGTACTTC. The rearrangement uses TRBV2 and TRBJ2-5; 10 bases align to TRBD2. CDR1 and CDR2 from the germline V gene are SNHLY and FYNNEI. The CDR3 consists of 15 residues. The V gene end was trimmed by 4 bases and the J gene end by 5 bases; junction bases not matched to a gene: 7.

This chain links TRBV5-1 with TRBJ2-7; 8 nucleotides match TRBD1. The CDR3 length is 14 residues. Unmatched junction bases numbered 2, after V lost 0 bases and J lost 3 bases. Germline loops: CDR1 SGHRS, CDR2 YFSETQ. The CDR3 sequence: CASSLGQGNYEQYF. In DNA, the CDR3 is TGCGCCAGCAGCTTGGGACAGGGGAACTACGAGCAGTACTTC.

A single count supports this clone. This chain links TRBV9 with TRBJ2-4, with unresolved D. V gave up 0 bases and J gave up 1 base, with 11 bases separating them. The germline gives CDR1 SGDLS, CDR2 YYNGEE. The CDR3 totals 16 residues. The CDR3 coding sequence is TGTGCCAGCAGCGTAGTCCCTACTGCGGCCAAAAACATTCAGTACTTC. Protein sequence: CASSVVPTAAKNIQYF.

This rearrangement joins TRBV4-2 to TRBJ2-3, with D possibly matching TRBD2 (6 bases). The CDR3 spans 15 residues. Trimming removed 4 bases at V and 2 bases at J, with 13 bases between. Per the germline V gene, CDR1 is LGHNA and CDR2 is YNFKEQ. The DNA for the CDR3 is TGTGCCAGCAGCCGGGGAGGAGCGGACACAGATACGCAGTATTTT. Its protein product is CASSRGGADTDTQYF.

This chain links TRBV5-4 with TRBJ2-1; 8 nucleotides align to TRBD2. The junction had 9 bases not matched to a gene; V was cut back by 5 bases and J by 8 bases. Germline V gene data show CDR1 as SGHNT and CDR2 as YYREEE (reference sequence). This CDR3 is built from 14 residues. This chain's CDR3 is CASSRRGGKDEQFF. CDR3 DNA sequence: TGTGCCAGCAGTCGCCGGGGGGGCAAGGATGAGCAGTTCTTC.

The rearrangement uses TRBV7-6 and TRBJ2-7, with a weak D call TRBD1 (7 bases). The V and J ends lost 5 bases and 2 bases respectively, with 19 bases between them. CDR1 SGHVS and CDR2 FNYEAQ come from the germline V gene. The CDR3 extends over 16 amino acids. This CDR3 is CASSPTGGTDPYEQYF. The CDR3 bases are TGTGCCAGCAGCCCAACTGGGGGGACAGACCCCTACGAGCAGTACTTC.

This chain connects TRBV5-6 to TRBJ2-3; a possible D gene is TRBD1 (6 bases). The CDR3 totals 13 residues. V lost 4 bases, J lost 6 bases, and 12 bases lay in between. Germline V gives CDR1 SGHDT, CDR2 YYEEEE. CDR3 nucleotides: TGTGCCAGCAGCGTCGACAGGCTTGATACGCAGTATTTT. Translated: CASSVDRLDTQYF.

The chain joins TRBV14 to TRBJ2-7, with no clear D. Trimming removed 0 bases from V and 5 bases from J, with 8 bases in between. Germline CDR1 is SGHDN and CDR2 is FVKESK. This CDR3 is built from 13 residues. CDR3 sequence: CASSQDFVNEQYF. CDR3 coding DNA: TGTGCCAGCAGCCAAGATTTTGTAAACGAGCAGTACTTC.

The chain couples TRBV4-2 to TRBJ2-7; 10 bases fit TRBD2. Per germline, CDR1 LGHNA and CDR2 YNFKEQ. The CDR3 is made up of 16 amino acids. V was pared by 0 bases and J by 3 bases, with 5 bases of the junction left unmatched. The chain's CDR3 is CASSQDWTSGHYEQYF. CDR3 nucleotides: TGTGCCAGCAGCCAAGATTGGACTAGCGGACACTACGAGCAGTACTTC.

The chain couples TRBV4-1 to TRBJ2-1, with 8 bases fitting TRBD1. From germline, CDR1 is MGHRA and CDR2 YSYEKL. This CDR3 spans 14 amino acids. V lost 4 bases and J lost 12; bases outside the gene matches: 11. The DNA of the CDR3 is TGCGCCAGCAGCCCACAAACCTCCGGGACAGGGCAGTTCTTC. This encodes CASSPQTSGTGQFF.

The gene calls are TRBV7-3 and TRBJ1-5; D is unresolved. The V end was cut by 0 bases, the J end by 5 bases, with 5 bases between. The CDR3 consists of 13 residues. The germline gives CDR1 SGHTA, CDR2 FQGTGA. The CDR3 reads CASSLTRDQPQHF. DNA of the CDR3: TGTGCCAGCAGCTTAACGAGAGATCAGCCCCAGCATTTT.

The chain combines TRBV30 with TRBJ2-4; D is possibly TRBD2 (5 bases). Trimming pared 1 base from V and 3 bases from J, leaving 7 bases between. The CDR3 length is 13 residues. CDR1 is GTSNPN, CDR2 SVGIG, per germline (reference sequence). The CDR3 region has the DNA TGTGCCTGGAGTGATGAGGGCAAAAACATTCAGTACTTC. It translates to CAWSDEGKNIQYF.

The rearrangement links TRBV5-8 to TRBJ1-4; maybe TRBD1 (5 bases). The CDR3 spans 15 residues. The germline gives CDR1 SGHTS, CDR2 YDEGEE. Trimming pared 3 bases from V and 7 bases from J, leaving 16 bases between. This CDR3 is CASSSSGLVGEKLFF. CDR3 nucleotides: TGTGCCAGCAGCTCTTCAGGGTTAGTAGGTGAAAAACTGTTTTTT.

This sequence joins TRBV19 and TRBJ2-1; 8 bases match TRBD2. With 6 bases clipped from V and 7 bases from J, the junction kept 14 bases outside the gene matches. Germline CDR1 reads LNHDA; CDR2 reads SQIVND (reference sequence). The CDR3 totals 16 residues. In DNA form, the CDR3 reads TGTGCCAGTAGCACCACCCCGGGACTAGTTTCTAATGAGCAGTTCTTC. Protein: CASSTTPGLVSNEQFF.

This sequence joins TRBV10-1 and TRBJ2-3, with 8 bases aligning to TRBD2. The junction had 6 bases not matched to a gene; V was cut back by 6 bases and J by 4 bases. CDR3 length: 14 residues. The germline V gene has CDR1 WNHNN and CDR2 SYGVQD (reference sequence). The CDR3 DNA reads TGCGCCAGCAGCAGAGCGGGAGTGGCAGATACGCAGTATTTT. It codes for CASSRAGVADTQYF.

The chain recombines TRBV29-1 with TRBJ2-2; the match to TRBD1 covers 8 bases. The trim removed 4 bases at V and 0 bases at J, leaving 7 bases unmatched. Looked up from germline, CDR1 is SQVTM and CDR2 is ANQGSEA. The CDR3 loop spans 16 amino acids. The CDR3 protein is CSVADRGTSNTGELFF. Written as DNA, the CDR3 is TGCAGCGTTGCTGACAGGGGTACTTCGAACACCGGGGAGCTGTTTTTT.

The chain carries TRBV5-4 and TRBJ2-3, with no clear D. Per germline, CDR1 SGHNT and CDR2 YYREEE (reference sequence). Trimming removed 3 bases at V and 2 bases at J, with 4 bases between. CDR3 length: 12 residues. The CDR3 loop is CASSSVTDTQYF. The CDR3 DNA reads as TGTGCCAGCAGCTCGGTCACAGATACGCAGTATTTT. Variable domain in full (rest from reference TRBV5-4 and TRBJ2-3): ETGVTQSPTHLIKTRGQQVTLRCSSQSGHNTVSWYQQALGQGPQFIFQYYREEENGRGNFPPRFSGLQFPNYSSELNVNALELDDSALYLCASSSVTDTQYFGPGTRLTVL.

The chain couples TRBV10-3 to TRBJ2-4, with D perhaps TRBD2 (7 bases). The CDR3 contains 13 residues. CDR1 is ENHRY and CDR2 is SYGVKD in the germline V gene. With 10 bases removed from V and 6 bases from J, the gap between germline ends came to 16 bases. CDR3 protein: CASYIGGGNIQYF. The CDR3 DNA follows: TGTGCCAGCTACATAGGGGGGGGAAACATTCAGTACTTC.

The chain couples TRBV9 to TRBJ2-7; 9 bases are a match to TRBD2. The CDR3 length is 15 residues. With 0 bases clipped from V and 2 bases from J, the junction kept 3 bases outside the gene matches. CDR1 and CDR2 (germline): SGDLS, YYNGEE. The CDR3 coding sequence is TGTGCCAGCAGCGTAGGAGTAGCGGGAGCCTACGAGCAGTACTTC. This gives the protein CASSVGVAGAYEQYF.

The V and J genes are TRBV30 and TRBJ1-1; D unclear. The V end was cut by 1 base, the J end by 0 bases, with 12 bases between. The CDR3 loop spans 15 amino acids. Germline lookup yields CDR1 GTSNPN and CDR2 SVGIG (reference sequence). CDR3 in DNA: TGTGCCTGGAGTGGGTCCGGCGGTCTGAACACTGAAGCTTTCTTT. Translation gives CAWSGSGGLNTEAFF.